These 8 T cell receptor beta chains were sequenced from one sample in a study of blood T cell repertoires in COVID-19. TCRdb's table, derived via immunoSEQ multiplex PCR, lists solely in-frame clones and lacks some. Of 8,000 to 10,000 clones detected, 80% to 90% appear once; the ten largest clones hold roughly a tenth. What was sequenced was peripheral blood. The receptors come from a human donor in a cohort sampled during active COVID-19.

This clone was recorded a few times. The V gene is TRBV7-8, the J gene TRBJ1-5, with TRBD1 identical over 7 bases. After removal of 7 bases from V and 3 bases from J, the junction contained 12 bases not matched to a gene. This CDR3 is built from 16 residues. Germline values: CDR1 SGHVS, CDR2 FQNEAQ. The CDR3 DNA reads as TGTGCCAGCACCCCGGACAGGACCAAATCCAATCAGCCCCAGCATTTT. It encodes CASTPDRTKSNQPQHF.

The V and J genes are TRBV14 and TRBJ1-2, with D tentatively TRBD1 (6 bases). V was cut by 4 bases and J by 6 bases, with 12 bases left in between. CDR1 and CDR2 from the germline V gene are SGHDN and FVKESK. The CDR3 runs 13 residues. CDR3 amino acids: CASSPRQADGYTF. The CDR3 DNA follows: TGTGCCAGCAGCCCGAGACAGGCGGATGGCTACACCTTC.

V and J are TRBV11-2 and TRBJ1-1, with D possibly being TRBD1 (5 bases). The CDR3 spans 13 residues. V shed 5 bases and J shed 2 bases, with 9 bases lying between them. Germline V gives CDR1 SGHAT, CDR2 FQNNGV. The CDR3 sequence is CASSADRNTEAFF. The CDR3 DNA sequence: TGTGCCAGCAGCGCCGACAGAAACACTGAAGCTTTCTTT.

This chain uses TRBV29-1 with TRBJ1-1, with 8 positions matching TRBD1. Germline CDR1 SQVTM, CDR2 ANQGSEA. After removal of 6 bases from V and 0 bases from J, the junction contained 3 bases not matched to a gene. The CDR3 totals 13 residues. The CDR3 spells CSVGQGLNTEAFF. The CDR3 DNA reads as TGCAGCGTCGGACAGGGTTTGAACACTGAAGCTTTCTTT.

This chain joins TRBV5-8 and TRBJ2-3; D not resolved. The CDR3 has 14 amino acids. Trimming cost V 2 bases and J 2 bases, with 9 bases left between them. Germline CDR1 is SGHTS and CDR2 is YDEGEE. CDR3 loop: CASSLAPVTDTQYF. DNA for the CDR3: TGTGCCAGCAGCTTAGCACCGGTCACAGATACGCAGTATTTT.

The chain is built from TRBV10-1 and TRBJ2-5, with 8 bases matching TRBD1. J lost 5 bases, V lost 2 bases, and 10 bases had no gene match. The CDR3 consists of 16 residues. Germline loops: CDR1 WNHNN, CDR2 SYGVQD (reference sequence). In DNA form, the CDR3 reads TGCGCCAGCAGTGAGATTCGGGGGACAGGCTCGGAGACCCAGTACTTC. Amino acids: CASSEIRGTGSETQYF.

This clone has just a few counts. The gene calls are TRBV30 and TRBJ1-2; D might be TRBD1 (6 bases). This CDR3 region has 12 residues. V dropped 4 bases and J dropped 7 bases, with 13 bases sitting between them. Germline values: CDR1 GTSNPN, CDR2 SVGIG (reference sequence). CDR3 protein: CAWNKQGPGYTF. The CDR3 DNA reads as TGTGCCTGGAATAAACAGGGTCCTGGCTACACCTTC.

The gene calls are TRBV19 and TRBJ1-5; 9 bases are a match to TRBD1. Germline trimming cut 4 bases from V and 1 base from J; bases unmatched to any gene: 8. Germline CDR1 reads LNHDA; CDR2 reads SQIVND (reference sequence). The CDR3 sequence is 17 residues long. CDR3 sequence: CASSKGQGLGSNQPQHF. CDR3 sequence (DNA): TGTGCCAGTAGTAAAGGACAGGGGCTGGGAAGCAATCAGCCCCAGCATTTT.